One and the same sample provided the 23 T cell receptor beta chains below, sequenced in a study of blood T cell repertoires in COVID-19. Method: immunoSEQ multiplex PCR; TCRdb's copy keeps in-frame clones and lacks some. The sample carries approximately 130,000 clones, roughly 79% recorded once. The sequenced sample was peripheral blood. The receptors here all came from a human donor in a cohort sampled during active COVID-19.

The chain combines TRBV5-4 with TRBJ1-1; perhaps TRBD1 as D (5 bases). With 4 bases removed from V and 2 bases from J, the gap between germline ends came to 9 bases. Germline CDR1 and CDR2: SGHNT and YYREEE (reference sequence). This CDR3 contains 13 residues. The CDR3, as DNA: TGTGCCAGCAGCACGACAGTAAACACTGAAGCTTTCTTT. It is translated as CASSTTVNTEAFF.

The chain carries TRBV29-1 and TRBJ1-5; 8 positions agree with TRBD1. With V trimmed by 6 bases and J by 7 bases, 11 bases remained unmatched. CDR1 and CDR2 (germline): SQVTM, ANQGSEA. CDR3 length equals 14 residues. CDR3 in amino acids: CSVQWQGAGQPQHF. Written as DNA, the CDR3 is TGCAGCGTCCAATGGCAGGGGGCAGGGCAGCCCCAGCATTTT.

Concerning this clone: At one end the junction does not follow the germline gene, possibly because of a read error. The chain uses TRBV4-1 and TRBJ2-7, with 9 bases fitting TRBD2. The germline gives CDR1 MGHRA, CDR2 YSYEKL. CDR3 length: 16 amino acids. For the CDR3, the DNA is TGCGCCAGCAGACAAGATGAGGCGGGGGGGCTCTACGAGCAGTACTTC. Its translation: CASRQDEAGGLYEQYF.

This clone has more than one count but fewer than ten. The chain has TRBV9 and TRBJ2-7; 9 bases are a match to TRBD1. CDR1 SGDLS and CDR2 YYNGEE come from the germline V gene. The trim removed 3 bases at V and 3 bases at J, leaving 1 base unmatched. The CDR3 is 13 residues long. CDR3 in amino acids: CASSEGQGYEQYF. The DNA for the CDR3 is TGTGCCAGCAGCGAGGGACAGGGCTACGAGCAGTACTTC.

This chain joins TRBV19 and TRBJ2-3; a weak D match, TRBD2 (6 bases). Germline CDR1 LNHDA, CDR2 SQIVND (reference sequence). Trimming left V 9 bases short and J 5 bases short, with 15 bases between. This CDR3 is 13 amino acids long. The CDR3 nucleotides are TGTGCCAGCCATCGGCGGGGCGGAGATACGCAGTATTTT. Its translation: CASHRRGGDTQYF.

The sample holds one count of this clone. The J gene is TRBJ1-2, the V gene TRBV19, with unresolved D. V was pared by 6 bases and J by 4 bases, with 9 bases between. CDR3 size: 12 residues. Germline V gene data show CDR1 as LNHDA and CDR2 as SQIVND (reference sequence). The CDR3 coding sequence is TGTGCCAGTAGGCCAGGAGGCTATGGCTACACCTTC. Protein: CASRPGGYGYTF.

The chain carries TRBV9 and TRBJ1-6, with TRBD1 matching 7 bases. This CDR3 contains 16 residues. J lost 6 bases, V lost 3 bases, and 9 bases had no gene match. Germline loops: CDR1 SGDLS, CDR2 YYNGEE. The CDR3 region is CASSAGGQSLNSPLHF. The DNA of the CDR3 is TGTGCCAGCAGCGCCGGGGGACAGAGCCTTAATTCACCCCTCCACTTT.

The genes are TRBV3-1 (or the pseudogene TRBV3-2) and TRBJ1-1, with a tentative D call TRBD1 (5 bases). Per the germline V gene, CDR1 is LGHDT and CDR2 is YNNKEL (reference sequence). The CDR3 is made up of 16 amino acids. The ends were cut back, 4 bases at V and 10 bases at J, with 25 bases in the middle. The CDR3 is CASSPVLEYGGDSAFF. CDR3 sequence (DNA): TGTGCCAGCAGCCCCGTGTTAGAGTACGGGGGGGATTCAGCTTTCTTT.

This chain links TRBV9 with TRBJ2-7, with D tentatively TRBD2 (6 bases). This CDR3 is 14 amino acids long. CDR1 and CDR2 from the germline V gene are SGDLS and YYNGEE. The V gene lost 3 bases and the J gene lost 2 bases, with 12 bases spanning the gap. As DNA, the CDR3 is TGTGCCAGCAGCGCCGGCGGGAACGCCTACGAGCAGTACTTC. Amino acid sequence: CASSAGGNAYEQYF.

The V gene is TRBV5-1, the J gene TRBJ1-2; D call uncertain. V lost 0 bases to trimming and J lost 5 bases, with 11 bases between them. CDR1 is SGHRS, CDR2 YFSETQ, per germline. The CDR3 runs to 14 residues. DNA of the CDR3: TGCGCCAGCAGCTTGGATAGGGAGGATTATGGCTACACCTTC. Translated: CASSLDREDYGYTF.

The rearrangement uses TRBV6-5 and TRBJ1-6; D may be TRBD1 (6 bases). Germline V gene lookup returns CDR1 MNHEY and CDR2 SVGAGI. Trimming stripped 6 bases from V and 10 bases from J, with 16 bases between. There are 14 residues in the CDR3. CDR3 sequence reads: CASRPPGVRSPLHF. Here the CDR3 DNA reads TGTGCCAGCAGACCCCCAGGGGTTCGGTCACCCCTCCACTTT.

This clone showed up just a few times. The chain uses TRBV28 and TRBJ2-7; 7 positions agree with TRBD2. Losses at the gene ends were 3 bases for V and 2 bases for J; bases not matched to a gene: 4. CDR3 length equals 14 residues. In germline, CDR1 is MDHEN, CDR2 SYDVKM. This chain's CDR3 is CASSFWGGTYEQYF. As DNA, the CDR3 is TGTGCCAGCAGTTTTTGGGGGGGAACCTACGAGCAGTACTTC.

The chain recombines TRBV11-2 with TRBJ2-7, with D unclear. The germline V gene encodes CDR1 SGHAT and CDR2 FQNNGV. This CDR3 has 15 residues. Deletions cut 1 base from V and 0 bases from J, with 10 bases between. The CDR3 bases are TGTGCCAGCAGCTTAGTGGCCTCTAGCTCCTACGAGCAGTACTTC. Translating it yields CASSLVASSSYEQYF.

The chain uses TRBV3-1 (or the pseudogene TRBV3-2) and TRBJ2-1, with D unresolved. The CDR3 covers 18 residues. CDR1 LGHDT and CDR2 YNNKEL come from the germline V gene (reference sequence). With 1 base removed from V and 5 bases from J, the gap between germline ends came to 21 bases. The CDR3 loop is CASSQGYKGDRSNNEQFF. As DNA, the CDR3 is TGTGCCAGCAGCCAAGGCTACAAAGGAGACCGCTCTAACAATGAGCAGTTCTTC.

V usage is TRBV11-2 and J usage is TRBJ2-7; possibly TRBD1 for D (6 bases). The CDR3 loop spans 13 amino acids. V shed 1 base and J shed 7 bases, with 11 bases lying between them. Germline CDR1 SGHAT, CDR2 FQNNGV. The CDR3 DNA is TGTGCCAGCAGCTTAGGAACAGGGCAAGAGCAGTACTTC. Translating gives CASSLGTGQEQYF. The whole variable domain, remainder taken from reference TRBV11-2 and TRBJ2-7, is EAGVAQSPRYKIIEKRQSVAFWCNPISGHATLYWYQQILGQGPKLLIQFQNNGVVDDSQLPKDRFSAERLKGVDSTLKIQPAKLEDSAVYLCASSLGTGQEQYFGPGTRLTVT.

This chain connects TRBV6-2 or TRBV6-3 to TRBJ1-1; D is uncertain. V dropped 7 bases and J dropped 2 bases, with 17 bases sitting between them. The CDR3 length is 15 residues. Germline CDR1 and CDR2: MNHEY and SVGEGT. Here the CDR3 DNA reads TGTGCCAGCACCCCAACAGTAGGAGGAAACACTGAAGCTTTCTTT. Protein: CASTPTVGGNTEAFF.

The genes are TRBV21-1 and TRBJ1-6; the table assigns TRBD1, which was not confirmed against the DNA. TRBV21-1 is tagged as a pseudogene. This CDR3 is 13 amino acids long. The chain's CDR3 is CASRGTVNSPLHF. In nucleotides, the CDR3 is TGTGCCAGCAGAGGGACAGTGAATTCACCCCTCCACTTT.

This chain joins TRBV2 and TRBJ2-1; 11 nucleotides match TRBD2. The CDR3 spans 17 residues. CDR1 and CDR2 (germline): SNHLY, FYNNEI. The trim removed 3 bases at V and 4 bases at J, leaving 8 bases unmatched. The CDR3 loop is CASSELASGGWYNEQFF. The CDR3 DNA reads TGTGCCAGCAGTGAGTTGGCTAGCGGGGGGTGGTACAATGAGCAGTTCTTC.

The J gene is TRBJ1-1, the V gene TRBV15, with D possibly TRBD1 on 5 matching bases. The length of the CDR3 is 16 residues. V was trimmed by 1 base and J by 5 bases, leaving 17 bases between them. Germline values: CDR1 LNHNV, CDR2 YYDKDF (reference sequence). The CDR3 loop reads CATSRGARGGWTEAFF. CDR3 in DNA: TGTGCCACCAGCAGAGGGGCGCGGGGGGGATGGACTGAAGCTTTCTTT.

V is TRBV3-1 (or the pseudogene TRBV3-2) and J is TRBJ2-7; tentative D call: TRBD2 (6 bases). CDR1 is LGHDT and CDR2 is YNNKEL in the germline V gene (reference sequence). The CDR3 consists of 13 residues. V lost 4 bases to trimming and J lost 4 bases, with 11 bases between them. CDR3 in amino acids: CASSLLGTYEQYF. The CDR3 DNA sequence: TGTGCCAGCAGCCTGCTTGGGACTTACGAGCAGTACTTC.

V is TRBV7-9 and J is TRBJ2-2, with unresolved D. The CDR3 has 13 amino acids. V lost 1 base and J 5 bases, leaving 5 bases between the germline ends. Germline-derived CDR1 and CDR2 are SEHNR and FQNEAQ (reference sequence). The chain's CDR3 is CASSLGGTGELFF. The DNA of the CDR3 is TGTGCCAGCAGCTTAGGAGGAACCGGGGAGCTGTTTTTT.

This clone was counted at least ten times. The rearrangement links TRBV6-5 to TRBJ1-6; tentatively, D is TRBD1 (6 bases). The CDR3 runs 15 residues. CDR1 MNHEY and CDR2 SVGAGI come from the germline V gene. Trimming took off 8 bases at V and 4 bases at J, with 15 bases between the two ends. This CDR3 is CASHRQTGYNSPLHF. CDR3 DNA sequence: TGTGCCAGCCACAGACAAACAGGGTATAATTCACCCCTCCACTTT.

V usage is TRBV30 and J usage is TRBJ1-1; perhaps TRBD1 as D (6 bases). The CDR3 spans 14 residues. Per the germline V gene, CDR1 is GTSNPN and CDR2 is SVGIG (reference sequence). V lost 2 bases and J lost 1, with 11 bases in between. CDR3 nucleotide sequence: TGTGCCTGGAGTCCAGGACAGACGAACACTGAAGCTTTCTTT. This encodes CAWSPGQTNTEAFF.